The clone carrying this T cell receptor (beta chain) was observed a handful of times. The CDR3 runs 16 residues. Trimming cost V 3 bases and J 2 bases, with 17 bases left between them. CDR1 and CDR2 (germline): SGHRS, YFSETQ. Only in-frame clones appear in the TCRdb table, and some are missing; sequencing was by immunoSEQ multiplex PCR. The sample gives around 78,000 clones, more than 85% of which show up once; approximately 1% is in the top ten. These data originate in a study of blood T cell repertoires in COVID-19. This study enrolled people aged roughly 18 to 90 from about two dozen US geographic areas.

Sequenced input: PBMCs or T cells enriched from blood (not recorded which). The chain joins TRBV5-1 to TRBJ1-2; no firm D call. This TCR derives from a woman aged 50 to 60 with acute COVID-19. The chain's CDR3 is CASSSIKGGANYGYTF. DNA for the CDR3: TGCGCCAGCAGCTCGATTAAAGGCGGAGCGAACTATGGCTACACCTTC.